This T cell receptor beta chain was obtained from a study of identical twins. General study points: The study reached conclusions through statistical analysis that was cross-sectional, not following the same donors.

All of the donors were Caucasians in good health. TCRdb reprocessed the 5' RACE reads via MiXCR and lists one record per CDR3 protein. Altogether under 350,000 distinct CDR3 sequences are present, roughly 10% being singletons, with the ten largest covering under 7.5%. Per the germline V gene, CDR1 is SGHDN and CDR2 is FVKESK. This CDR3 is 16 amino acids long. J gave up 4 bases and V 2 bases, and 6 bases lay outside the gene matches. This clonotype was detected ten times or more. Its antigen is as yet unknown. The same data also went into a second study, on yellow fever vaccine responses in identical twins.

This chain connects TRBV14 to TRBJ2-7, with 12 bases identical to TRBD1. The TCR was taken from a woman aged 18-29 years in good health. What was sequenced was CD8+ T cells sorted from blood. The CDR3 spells CASSQRPGQGAYEQYF. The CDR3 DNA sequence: TGTGCCAGCAGCCAAAGACCGGGACAGGGGGCATACGAGCAGTACTTC.